The following is a T cell receptor (beta chain) sequence with its context. Its antigen is still unknown. The PCR made use of 60 Vbeta and 13 Jbeta primers. The data were produced by immunoSEQ multiplex PCR, yet TCRdb's version contains in-frame clones alone and is incomplete. Here the sample spans roughly 130,000 clones, 65% to 75% being singletons. CDR1 and CDR2 (germline): MDHEN, SYDVKM. Trimming removed 8 bases at V and 0 bases at J, with 16 bases between. The CDR3 is 15 amino acids. This specimen belongs to a study of cytomegalovirus exposure and HLA in healthy donors. Study-level results: Among TCR beta chains of equal frequency, HLA-associated ones were more clonally expanded in a later analysis.

The sequencing input was PBMCs. The rearrangement links TRBV28 to TRBJ1-1, with D possibly TRBD1 on 5 matching bases. The origin of this receptor is a man aged 35 to 55 in good health and CMV-seropositive. In nucleotides, the CDR3 is TGTGCCAGCCTCTCCGGGACTGGGGTGAACACTGAAGCTTTCTTT. Protein product: CASLSGTGVNTEAFF.